The 12 T cell receptor beta chains given below trace back to one sample, sequenced in a study of OX40 agonist ivuxolimab in advanced cancers. The method was immunoSEQ multiplex PCR; TCRdb's version includes in-frame clones alone and lacks a portion of them. The repertoire includes around 30,000 clones, 90% to 95% of them detected once, and about 8.4% sits in the top ten. The specimen comprised CD4+ or CD8+ T cells sorted from blood, sampled in a trial of the OX40 agonist ivuxolimab. The receptors were gathered from an adult with an advanced solid tumor such as melanoma, head and neck, liver or kidney cancer.

The chain combines TRBV29-1 with TRBJ2-1, with TRBD2 matching 9 bases. The CDR3 runs 17 residues. Trimming at V came to 0 bases and at J to 5 bases, leaving 11 bases not matched to a gene. The germline V gene encodes CDR1 SQVTM and CDR2 ANQGSEA. Here the CDR3 reads CSVEDERLAVPNNEQFF. In DNA form, the CDR3 reads TGCAGCGTTGAAGATGAGAGACTAGCGGTCCCAAACAATGAGCAGTTCTTC.

The V gene is TRBV9, the J gene TRBJ1-3, with a weak D call TRBD1 (5 bases). The CDR3 consists of 14 residues. V was clipped by 3 bases and J by 3 bases, with 10 bases between them. Germline V lookup: CDR1 SGDLS, CDR2 YYNGEE. The CDR3 spells CASSGGVFGNTIYF. DNA of the CDR3: TGTGCCAGCAGCGGGGGCGTCTTTGGAAACACCATATATTTT.

CDR3: CASSPSGTGYEQFF. CDR3 bases: TGTGCCAGCTCACCGTCCGGGACAGGGTATGAGCAGTTCTTC. The J gene is TRBJ2-1, the V gene TRBV18, with 9 bases identical to TRBD1. The CDR3 runs 14 residues. The germline V gene has CDR1 KGHSH and CDR2 LQKENI. The junction had 5 bases not matched to a gene; V was cut back by 3 bases and J by 8 bases.

The chain carries TRBV19 and TRBJ2-1; 7 positions agree with TRBD2. Germline CDR1 reads LNHDA; CDR2 reads SQIVND (reference sequence). Trimming cost V 4 bases and J 4 bases; bases outside gene matches: 1. This CDR3 comprises 13 residues. CDR3 nucleotides: TGTGCCAGTAGTAGCGGGAGTTACAATGAGCAGTTCTTC. Its translation: CASSSGSYNEQFF.

V usage is TRBV7-8 and J usage is TRBJ1-2, with 9 bases fitting TRBD1. The CDR3 totals 16 residues. Trimming removed 0 bases from V and 6 bases from J; junction bases left unmatched: 8. The germline V gene has CDR1 SGHVS and CDR2 FQNEAQ. CDR3 sequence reads: CASSLASGQGRDGYTF. The CDR3 coding sequence is TGTGCCAGCAGCTTAGCGTCGGGACAGGGTCGTGATGGCTACACCTTC. The variable domain in full, with the rest retrieved from reference TRBV7-8 and TRBJ1-2, is GAGVSQSPRYKVAKRGQDVALRCDPISGHVSLFWYQQALGQGPEFLTYFQNEAQLDKSGLPSDRFFAERPEGSVSTLKIQRTQQEDSAVYLCASSLASGQGRDGYTFGSGTRLTVV.

The rearrangement uses TRBV6-1 and TRBJ2-7; no clear D gene. Germline CDR1 reads MNHNS; CDR2 reads SASEGT. This CDR3 is built from 11 residues. With 4 bases removed from V and 4 bases from J, the gap between germline ends came to 5 bases. CDR3 sequence reads: CASSAKYEQYF. The CDR3 DNA is TGTGCCAGCAGTGCTAAGTACGAGCAGTACTTC.

The table lists this clone with a few counts. The V call is TRBV28, the J call TRBJ2-7, with D perhaps being TRBD1 or TRBD2 (5 bases each). CDR1 is MDHEN, CDR2 SYDVKM, per germline. This CDR3 spans 15 amino acids. V gave up 3 bases and J gave up 5 bases, with 17 bases separating them. In DNA, the CDR3 is TGTGCCAGCAGTTTTCAACGGGGCTACTTGAACGAGCAGTACTTC. It encodes CASSFQRGYLNEQYF.

The chain links TRBV7-2 to TRBJ2-7; D gene ambiguous. Between the trimmed V and J ends, which lost 5 bases and 5 bases, there was a span of 7 bases. CDR3 length: 11 residues. Germline CDR1 and CDR2: SGHTA and FQGNSA. The CDR3 reads CASSPGHEQYF. Written as DNA, the CDR3 is TGTGCCAGCAGCCCAGGACACGAGCAGTACTTC.

The chain employs TRBV19 and TRBJ1-5; D is uncertain. This CDR3 is 16 amino acids long. Germline V gives CDR1 LNHDA, CDR2 SQIVND (reference sequence). V lost 7 bases, J lost 1 base, and 17 bases lay in between. This chain's CDR3 is CASTLMGWSSNQPQHF. The CDR3 coding sequence is TGTGCCAGTACCTTAATGGGGTGGTCGAGCAATCAGCCCCAGCATTTT.

This chain connects TRBV19 to TRBJ1-5; D gene uncertain. Per germline, CDR1 LNHDA and CDR2 SQIVND (reference sequence). The V and J ends lost 3 bases and 7 bases respectively, with 7 bases between them. The CDR3 loop spans 12 amino acids. The CDR3 region has the DNA TGTGCCAGTAGTATTGGGATCCAGCCCCAGCATTTT. Its protein product is CASSIGIQPQHF.

The rearrangement joins TRBV5-8 to TRBJ2-5, with 7 bases lining up with TRBD2. The CDR3 extends over 12 amino acids. CDR1 is SGHTS and CDR2 is YDEGEE in the germline V gene. V was pared by 0 bases and J by 14 bases, with 7 bases of the junction left unmatched. Here the CDR3 reads CASSLVVAAGYF. The CDR3 DNA is TGTGCCAGCAGCTTGGTTGTTGCAGCGGGATACTTC.

The J gene is TRBJ1-6, the V gene TRBV27, with no clear D. The CDR3 totals 14 residues. The germline V gene encodes CDR1 MNHEY and CDR2 SMNVEV (reference sequence). V lost 3 bases and J 7 bases, leaving 10 bases between the germline ends. The CDR3 loop is CASSFRAANSPLHF. CDR3 DNA sequence: TGTGCCAGCAGTTTTCGGGCAGCGAATTCACCCCTCCACTTT.